One sample yielded the 13 T cell receptor beta chains listed below, sequenced in a study of shared clonotypes between healthy human individuals (dated by TCRdb to between 2020 and 2021). The library came from the immunoSEQ multiplex PCR assay. The table comes from immuneACCESS by way of TCRdb, which keeps in-frame sequences with V and J called. Part of the clones is missing from these tables; in studies checked, under half for an unresolved V gene and the rest for unknown reasons. The sample records roughly 2 million clones, about 95% of which are singletons. The top ten clones comprise around 1.1% of the sample. For the CD8 naive samples, CD45RO-negative cells were positively selected for CCR7, yielding a CD45RA+CCR7+ population from which TemRA cells were excluded. Source material: naive CD8+ T cells sorted from blood. In the paper's terms, the cell subset or site label means: CD45RA+CCR7+. These receptors all come from a man between 18 and 35 years old in good health.

CDR3 protein: CASSLKEQVYEQYF. The CDR3 bases are TGCGCCAGCAGCCTGAAGGAACAGGTCTACGAGCAGTACTTC. The gene calls are TRBV4-1 and TRBJ2-7; maybe TRBD1 (5 bases). Germline CDR1 MGHRA, CDR2 YSYEKL. Trimming removed 4 bases from V and 3 bases from J, with 13 bases in between. The CDR3 is 14 amino acids.

The chain recombines TRBV6-1 with TRBJ2-7; 10 bases are a match to TRBD1. V lost 7 bases to trimming and J lost 2 bases; unmatched junction nucleotides: 5. The CDR3 is 14 amino acids. The V gene's germline CDR1 is MNHNS and CDR2 SASEGT. The CDR3 DNA sequence: TGTGCCAGCACCCGACAGGGGGCTGCCTACGAGCAGTACTTC. This codes for CASTRQGAAYEQYF.

In its sample, this clone was seen a few times. In the same sample, other DNA sequences code for this CDR3. This chain joins TRBV5-4 and TRBJ1-1; D is unclear. CDR1 is SGHNT and CDR2 is YYREEE in the germline V gene (reference sequence). The germline V and J ends were trimmed by 5 bases and 1 base, with 9 bases remaining between them. CDR3 size: 13 residues. DNA for the CDR3: TGTGCCAGCAGTCCCGACCCGAACACTGAAGCTTTCTTT. Encoded protein: CASSPDPNTEAFF.

This sequence joins TRBV30 and TRBJ2-2, with D maybe TRBD1 (5 bases). The CDR3 spans 15 residues. V was clipped by 2 bases and J by 0 bases, with 10 bases between them. Germline values: CDR1 GTSNPN, CDR2 SVGIG (reference sequence). The CDR3 reads CAWSFGHSNTGELFF. The DNA for the CDR3 is TGTGCCTGGAGTTTCGGACACTCGAACACCGGGGAGCTGTTTTTT.

The V call is TRBV6-5, the J call TRBJ2-7; D is ambiguous. CDR3 length: 13 residues. Deletions cut 10 bases from V and 0 bases from J, with 13 bases between. The germline V gene has CDR1 MNHEY and CDR2 SVGAGI. The CDR3, as DNA: TGTGCCACCTCGCTTTCGAGCTCCTACGAGCAGTACTTC. It encodes CATSLSSSYEQYF.

V gene TRBV10-2 combines with J gene TRBJ2-7; possible D gene TRBD1, 6 bases. Germline V lookup: CDR1 WSHSY, CDR2 SAAADI. The CDR3 is made up of 16 amino acids. The V gene lost 3 bases and the J gene lost 0 bases, with 15 bases spanning the gap. CDR3: CASSERFATGSYEQYF. In DNA, the CDR3 is TGCGCCAGCAGTGAACGGTTTGCGACAGGCTCCTACGAGCAGTACTTC.

This chain links TRBV4-1 with TRBJ1-5; D not resolved. Trimming took off 4 bases at V and 7 bases at J, with 14 bases between the two ends. CDR1 is MGHRA, CDR2 YSYEKL, per germline. This CDR3 is built from 14 residues. The CDR3 reads CASSLSGVSQPQHF. In DNA, the CDR3 is TGCGCCAGCAGCCTCAGCGGGGTTTCGCAGCCCCAGCATTTT.

The chain couples TRBV5-6 to TRBJ1-4; D remains unclear. Germline V CDR1 and CDR2: SGHDT, YYEEEE. The CDR3 spans 14 residues. The V and J ends lost 1 base and 2 bases respectively, with 6 bases between them. The DNA for the CDR3 is TGTGCCAGCAGCTTGACGGATACTAATGAAAAACTGTTTTTT. Its translation: CASSLTDTNEKLFF.

The J gene is TRBJ2-1, the V gene TRBV7-9; the match to TRBD1 covers 9 bases. Germline CDR1 SEHNR, CDR2 FQNEAQ (reference sequence). The CDR3 runs to 14 residues. V lost 5 bases to trimming and J lost 6 bases; unmatched junction nucleotides: 5. The DNA of the CDR3 is TGTGCCAGCAGCCCCCGGGACAGGGTCAATGAGCAGTTCTTC. Encoded protein: CASSPRDRVNEQFF.

This sequence joins TRBV29-1 and TRBJ2-1, with a weak D call TRBD1 (5 bases). The CDR3 runs 11 residues. Trimming took off 8 bases at V and 5 bases at J, with 10 bases between the two ends. Germline-derived CDR1 and CDR2 are SQVTM and ANQGSEA. The CDR3 protein is CSSEDNNEQFF. DNA of the CDR3: TGCAGCTCCGAGGACAACAATGAGCAGTTCTTC.

J is TRBJ2-1 and V is TRBV28; 10 nucleotides agree with TRBD2. CDR1 and CDR2 from the germline V gene are MDHEN and SYDVKM. The CDR3 runs 15 residues. Unmatched junction bases numbered 9, after V lost 7 bases and J lost 6 bases. The CDR3 reads CASILRTSGRNEQFF. The CDR3 nucleotides are TGTGCCAGCATCTTACGGACTAGCGGCCGCAATGAGCAGTTCTTC. Complete variable domain (other parts from reference TRBV28 and TRBJ2-1): DVKVTQSSRYLVKRTGEKVFLECVQDMDHENMFWYRQDPGLGLRLIYFSYDVKMKEKGDIPEGYSVSREKKERFSLILESASTNQTSMYLCASILRTSGRNEQFFGPGTRLTVL.

The chain joins TRBV28 to TRBJ2-7; 9 positions agree with TRBD1. CDR1 MDHEN and CDR2 SYDVKM come from the germline V gene. Unmatched junction bases numbered 2, after V lost 4 bases and J lost 4 bases. CDR3 length equals 13 residues. The CDR3 loop is CASSWTGVYEQYF. CDR3 in DNA: TGTGCCAGCAGTTGGACAGGGGTTTACGAGCAGTACTTC.

The chain is built from TRBV28 and TRBJ1-1; D perhaps matches TRBD1 (5 bases). The V end lost 2 bases, the J end lost 1 base, and 11 bases lay between the germline ends. Germline V lookup: CDR1 MDHEN, CDR2 SYDVKM. This CDR3 comprises 15 residues. The CDR3 coding sequence is TGTGCCAGCAGTTTAACCCGGACATGGAACACTGAAGCTTTCTTT. It is translated as CASSLTRTWNTEAFF.